A single sample gave rise to the 15 T cell receptor beta chains below, sequenced in a study of blood T cell repertoires in COVID-19 (dated by TCRdb to between 2020 and 2021). The library was prepared using the immunoSEQ multiplex PCR assay. This is the immuneACCESS table as TCRdb keeps it, with only in-frame sequences that have V and J called. A part of the clones is gone; compared with another copy, unresolved V genes explain less than half, and the rest is unexplained. Counted in this sample were under 200,000 clones; approximately 85% of them appeared once. Together, the top ten hold about 5% of the sample. Material for sequencing was peripheral blood. The receptors stem from a woman at least 80 years old with acute or convalescent COVID-19.

V gene TRBV7-9 combines with J gene TRBJ2-3; 8 bases map to TRBD2. Germline CDR1 reads SEHNR; CDR2 reads FQNEAQ (reference sequence). V lost 5 bases to trimming and J lost 3 bases; unmatched junction nucleotides: 10. The CDR3 covers 16 residues. The CDR3 DNA reads as TGTGCCAGCAGCCGGCCAATTACTAGCGGAACAGATACGCAGTATTTT. Encoded protein: CASSRPITSGTDTQYF.

The CDR3 reads CAISEDRDQPQHF. In nucleotides, the CDR3 is TGTGCCATCAGTGAGGACAGGGATCAGCCCCAGCATTTT. The rearrangement uses TRBV10-3 and TRBJ1-5, with TRBD1 matching 7 bases. The CDR3 has 13 amino acids. Trimming removed 2 bases from V and 5 bases from J; junction bases left unmatched: 0. Germline V CDR1 and CDR2: ENHRY, SYGVKD.

V usage is TRBV18 and J usage is TRBJ1-6, with TRBD1 identical over 7 bases. The CDR3 sequence is 16 residues long. V lost 5 bases, J lost 9 bases, and 13 bases stayed unmatched. Germline V lookup: CDR1 KGHSH, CDR2 LQKENI. The DNA of the CDR3 is TGTGCCAGCTCATCGGGAACCCAGGGGGATGGTTCACCCCTCCACTTT. It specifies CASSSGTQGDGSPLHF.

This sequence joins TRBV20-1 and TRBJ2-3, with 9 bases that match TRBD2. Germline CDR1 and CDR2: DFQATT and SNEGSKA (reference sequence). This CDR3 has 15 amino acids. The ends lost 6 bases at V and 2 bases at J; junction bases unmatched: 9. The CDR3 bases are TGCAGTGCCAGTTATCCTAGCGGGACCACAGATACGCAGTATTTT. The encoded protein is CSASYPSGTTDTQYF.

The CDR3, as DNA: TGTGCCAGCTCACCGGAGACAGGGGTGGACGAGCAGTACTTC. This codes for CASSPETGVDEQYF. This rearrangement joins TRBV18 to TRBJ2-7; 8 bases map to TRBD1. Trimming cost V 3 bases and J 5 bases; bases outside gene matches: 6. The CDR3 contains 14 residues. Germline loops: CDR1 KGHSH, CDR2 LQKENI.

This chain links TRBV5-8 with TRBJ2-5, with 8 bases matching TRBD2. The CDR3 covers 16 residues. V shed 2 bases and J 9 bases; nucleotides not matched to a gene: 15. CDR1 is SGHTS, CDR2 YDEGEE, per germline. For the CDR3, the DNA is TGTGCCAGCAGCTTCTCCCTCTACGGGAGGGGGTCGGCCCAGTACTTC. It specifies CASSFSLYGRGSAQYF.

The CDR3 bases are TGTGCCAGCAATCCCGGGACAGCTACTAGCAATCAGCCCCAGCATTTT. This gives the protein CASNPGTATSNQPQHF. This chain uses TRBV6-6 with TRBJ1-5, with TRBD1 matching over 7 bases. Unmatched junction bases numbered 9, after V lost 7 bases and J lost 0 bases. From germline, CDR1 is MNHNY and CDR2 SVGAGI (reference sequence). The CDR3 is 16 residues long.

V is TRBV18 and J is TRBJ1-1; D not resolved. This CDR3 spans 17 amino acids. Trimming left V 3 bases short and J 5 bases short, with 22 bases between. Per germline, CDR1 KGHSH and CDR2 LQKENI. DNA of the CDR3: TGTGCCAGCTCACCTCGGGGAGGGCCCAAGGAAGAAACTGAAGCTTTCTTT. This encodes CASSPRGGPKEETEAFF.

The chain carries TRBV28 and TRBJ1-6; D is ambiguous. Germline-derived CDR1 and CDR2 are MDHEN and SYDVKM. CDR3 length: 17 amino acids. V lost 5 bases and J lost 0, with 14 bases in between. CDR3 sequence: CASSPPIGSSYNSPLHF. As DNA, the CDR3 is TGTGCCAGCAGTCCCCCAATTGGTAGCTCCTATAATTCACCCCTCCACTTT.

The rearrangement uses TRBV7-2 and TRBJ2-1; TRBD2 agrees at 9 bases. CDR1 and CDR2 from the germline V gene are SGHTA and FQGNSA. J gave up 3 bases and V 5 bases, and 8 bases lay outside the gene matches. This CDR3 has 16 residues. The CDR3 DNA reads TGTGCCAGCAGCACCCCCCTAGCGGGGAACTACAATGAGCAGTTCTTC. Translating gives CASSTPLAGNYNEQFF.

This chain connects TRBV11-2 to TRBJ2-1; 7 bases match TRBD2. Germline CDR1 SGHAT, CDR2 FQNNGV. V dropped 3 bases and J dropped 0; count of bases not matched to a gene: 2. This CDR3 is built from 15 residues. CDR3 sequence reads: CASSFGGSSYNEQFF. The DNA of the CDR3 is TGTGCCAGCAGCTTTGGCGGGAGCTCCTACAATGAGCAGTTCTTC.

V and J are TRBV19 and TRBJ2-3; 16 nucleotides match TRBD2. Per the germline V gene, CDR1 is LNHDA and CDR2 is SQIVND (reference sequence). This CDR3 has 18 amino acids. With V trimmed by 0 bases and J by 6 bases, 6 bases remained unmatched. DNA of the CDR3: TGTGCCAGTAGTATAGATGCCGGGACTAGCGGGAGGGAGGATACGCAGTATTTT. It is translated as CASSIDAGTSGREDTQYF. The full variable domain, completed using reference TRBV19 and TRBJ2-3, is DGGITQSPKYLFRKEGQNVTLSCEQNLNHDAMYWYRQDPGQGLRLIYYSQIVNDFQKGDIAEGYSVSREKKESFPLTVTSAQKNPTAFYLCASSIDAGTSGREDTQYFGPGTRLTVL.

The rearrangement links TRBV3-1 (or the pseudogene TRBV3-2) to TRBJ1-2; D is unclear. V lost 1 base, J lost 8 bases, and 8 bases lay in between. CDR1 is LGHDT and CDR2 is YNNKEL in the germline V gene (reference sequence). The CDR3 is 12 residues long. The CDR3 nucleotides are TGTGCCAGCAGCCAAGGGACTTCAGGCTACACCTTC. As protein: CASSQGTSGYTF.

The CDR3 loop reads CASSPGISPYNEQFF. For the CDR3, the DNA is TGCGCCAGCAGCCCCGGGATTAGCCCCTACAATGAGCAGTTCTTC. The rearrangement links TRBV5-1 to TRBJ2-1; D possibly corresponds to TRBD2 (5 bases). V lost 4 bases and J lost 2, with 13 bases in between. This CDR3 is 15 amino acids long. The V gene's germline CDR1 is SGHRS and CDR2 YFSETQ.

This chain uses TRBV4-3 with TRBJ2-6; D not resolved. The CDR3 consists of 16 residues. The germline V gene has CDR1 LGHNA and CDR2 YSLEER. With 0 bases removed from V and 0 bases from J, the gap between germline ends came to 6 bases. The CDR3 DNA follows: TGCGCCAGCAGCCAAGATATGAGCTCTGGGGCCAACGTCCTGACTTTC. Its protein product is CASSQDMSSGANVLTF.